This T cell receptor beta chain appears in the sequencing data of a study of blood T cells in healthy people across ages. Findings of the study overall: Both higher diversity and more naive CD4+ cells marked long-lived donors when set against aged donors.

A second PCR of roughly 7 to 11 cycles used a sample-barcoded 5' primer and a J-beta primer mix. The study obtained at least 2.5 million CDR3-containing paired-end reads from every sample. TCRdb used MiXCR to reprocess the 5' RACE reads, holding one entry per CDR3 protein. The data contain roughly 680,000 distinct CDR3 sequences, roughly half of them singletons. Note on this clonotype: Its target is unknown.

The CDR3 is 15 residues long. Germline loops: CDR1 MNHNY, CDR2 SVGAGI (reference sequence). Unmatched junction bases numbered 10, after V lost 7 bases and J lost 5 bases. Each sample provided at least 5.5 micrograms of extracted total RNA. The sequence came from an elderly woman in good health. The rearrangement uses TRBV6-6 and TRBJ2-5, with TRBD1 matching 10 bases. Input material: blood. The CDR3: CASTSRDRGSETQYF. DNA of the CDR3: TGTGCCAGCACATCTAGGGACAGGGGTAGTGAGACCCAGTACTTC.